A selection of T cell receptor beta chains follows, all from one sample in a study of blood T cells in healthy people across ages. MiXCR, applied by TCRdb to the 5' RACE reads, yields one record per CDR3 protein. The sample gives roughly 800,000 distinct CDR3 sequences, about 62% of which show up once; approximately 21% is in the top ten. Sequencing was done on a sample of blood. Receptors originate from a man aged 30-40 years in good health. The CDR3 runs from the conserved cysteine through the conserved F or W. The order of the fields is V gene, clone size, CDR3 length, J gene, D gene, CDR3 protein, CDR3 DNA. The D gene is left open where the match is weak. Clone size is shown for a subset of rows, as once, few, many or a class of expanded clone.

>TRBV2|NA|11|TRBJ2-3|NA
CASNILDTQYF
TGTGCCAGCAATATTCTGGATACGCAGTATTTT
>TRBV12-3/TRBV12-4|NA|13|TRBJ1-2|TRBD1
CASSPETGTGYTF
TGTGCCAGCAGCCCGGAGACAGGGACTGGCTACACCTTC
>TRBV12-3/TRBV12-4|NA|15|TRBJ2-7|NA
CASSPGVSRHYEQYF
TGTGCCAGCAGTCCGGGGGTTAGCCGACACTACGAGCAGTACTTC
>TRBV6-1|NA|15|TRBJ2-5|NA
CASSEGIHSRETQYF
TGTGCCAGCAGTGAGGGAATACATTCTAGGGAGACCCAGTACTTC
>TRBV7-2|NA|15|TRBJ2-5|NA
CASSFRWTEGETQYF
TGTGCCAGCAGCTTTCGTTGGACCGAGGGAGAGACCCAGTACTTC
>TRBV15|NA|15|TRBJ2-4|NA
CATRGGGARGNIQYF
TGTGCCACCAGGGGAGGTGGTGCTAGGGGAAACATTCAGTACTTC
>TRBV5-1|few|18|TRBJ2-6|TRBD2
CASSTGLGALSGANVLTF
TGCGCCAGCAGCACCGGACTAGGAGCTCTCTCTGGGGCCAACGTCCTGACTTTC
>TRBV20-1|NA|15|TRBJ1-4|NA
CSARSLRAANEKLFF
TGCAGTGCTAGATCTTTGCGAGCAGCTAATGAAAAACTGTTTTTT
>TRBV6-2/TRBV6-3|NA|13|TRBJ1-2|NA
CASSKRDVYGYTF
TGTGCCAGCAGTAAACGAGACGTCTATGGCTACACCTTC
>TRBV7-2|NA|16|TRBJ2-5|TRBD2
CASSLGRREHGETQYF
TGTGCCAGCAGCTTAGGTCGGCGGGAGCATGGAGAGACCCAGTACTTC
>TRBV28|NA|17|TRBJ2-1|TRBD2
CASSPYRMQRDRNEQFF
TGTGCCAGCAGTCCCTACCGTATGCAGCGGGATCGCAATGAGCAGTTCTTC
>TRBV18|few|13|TRBJ2-5|NA
CASSPRATETQYF
TGTGCCAGCTCACCAAGGGCGACAGAGACCCAGTACTTC
>TRBV15|NA|11|TRBJ2-2|NA
CATAGGGELFF
TGTGCCACCGCCGGAGGCGGGGAGCTGTTTTTT
>TRBV7-2|NA|14|TRBJ2-3|NA
CASSAFDGTDTQYF
TGTGCCAGCAGCGCCTTTGACGGCACAGATACGCAGTATTTT
>TRBV7-2|few|16|TRBJ1-1|NA
CASSLHTRAANTEAFF
TGTGCCAGCAGCCTTCATACGAGGGCTGCGAACACTGAAGCTTTCTTT